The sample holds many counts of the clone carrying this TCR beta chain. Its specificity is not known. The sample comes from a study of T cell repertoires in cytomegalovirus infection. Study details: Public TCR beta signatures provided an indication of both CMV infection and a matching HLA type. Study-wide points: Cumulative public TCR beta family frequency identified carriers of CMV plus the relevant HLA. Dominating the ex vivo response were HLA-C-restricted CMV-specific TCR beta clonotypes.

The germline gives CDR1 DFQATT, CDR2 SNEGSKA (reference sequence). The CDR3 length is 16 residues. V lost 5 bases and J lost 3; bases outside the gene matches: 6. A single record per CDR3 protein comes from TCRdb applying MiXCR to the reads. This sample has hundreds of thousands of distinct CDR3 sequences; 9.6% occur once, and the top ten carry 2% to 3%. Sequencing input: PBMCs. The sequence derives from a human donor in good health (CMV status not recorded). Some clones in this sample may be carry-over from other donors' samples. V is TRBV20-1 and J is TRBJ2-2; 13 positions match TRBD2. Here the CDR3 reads CSARRTSGGYTGELFF. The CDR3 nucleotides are TGCAGTGCTCGGCGGACTAGCGGGGGATACACCGGGGAGCTGTTTTTT.